This TCR beta chain was retrieved from a study of CD4+ T cells in melanoma. This CDR3 has 12 amino acids. From germline, CDR1 is LGHDT and CDR2 YNNKEL (reference sequence). The V end lost 6 bases, the J end lost 0 bases, and 6 bases lay between the germline ends. This clone appeared a single time. The repertoire was sequenced with immunoSEQ multiplex PCR; TCRdb's copy has only in-frame clones and lacks some. Among about 9,600 clones listed, approximately 78% were seen once. The sequenced sample consisted of cells from a culture (not recorded whether cultured in vitro). The chain employs TRBV3-1 (or the pseudogene TRBV3-2) and TRBJ2-7, with D unclear. This TCR came from a human donor with melanoma. The CDR3 loop is CASSHSSYEQYF. CDR3 sequence (DNA): TGTGCCAGCAGTCACAGCTCCTACGAGCAGTACTTC.